The TCR beta chain described here comes from a study of cytomegalovirus exposure and HLA in healthy donors. Overall study context: Researchers previously reported finding fewer than 140 million unique TCR beta sequences from 150 million to 200 million T cells. Approximately 77 million unique TCRs from HLA-typed donors were held in an early release of data. Genotyping showed roughly 76% of over 350 donors falling in the Caucasian-associated ancestry cluster.

Amplification used 60 Vbeta primers and 13 Jbeta primers. Assay used: immunoSEQ multiplex PCR; TCRdb lists only in-frame clones, some missing. The sample carries under 200,000 clones, around 84% recorded once. The donors were healthy bone marrow donors. The germline CDR1 and CDR2 sequences are LNHDA and SQIVND (reference sequence). This CDR3 contains 17 residues. The trim removed 6 bases at V and 5 bases at J, leaving 10 bases unmatched. J is TRBJ2-3 and V is TRBV19; 14 bases are shared with TRBD2. The clonotype comes from a man between 25 and 39 years old in good health and CMV-seropositive. Input material: PBMCs. This chain's CDR3 is CASSRGLAGVVGDTQYF. Here the CDR3 DNA reads TGTGCCAGTAGCCGGGGACTAGCGGGGGTCGTAGGAGATACGCAGTATTTT.